These 15 T cell receptor beta chains share one sample of origin, sequenced in a study of lymphopenia after photon versus proton radiotherapy. Some clones are missing from TCRdb's copy, which holds only in-frame ones; the method was immunoSEQ multiplex PCR. The table lists some 30,000 clones, roughly 86% of them singletons. The specimen was peripheral blood, collected from a patient treated with proton-based radiotherapy. The receptors derive from a woman aged 55-70 years with cholangiocarcinoma. Some clones in this sample may be carry-over from other donors' samples.

The chain couples TRBV19 to TRBJ2-5, with D possibly called TRBD1 or TRBD2 (5 bases each). Germline V CDR1 and CDR2: LNHDA, SQIVND (reference sequence). V lost 8 bases, J lost 5 bases, and 15 bases lay in between. This CDR3 is 13 amino acids long. This CDR3 reads CASWGRDTETQYF. The CDR3, as DNA: TGTGCCAGTTGGGGGAGAGACACGGAGACCCAGTACTTC.

CDR3 sequence reads: CASSWTGVPETQYF. CDR3 nucleotide sequence: TGTGCCAGCAGCTGGACAGGGGTCCCAGAGACCCAGTACTTC. The chain has TRBV7-6 and TRBJ2-5; 9 positions match TRBD1. Trimming at V came to 4 bases and at J to 4 bases, leaving 4 bases not matched to a gene. Germline V CDR1 and CDR2: SGHVS, FNYEAQ. CDR3 length: 14 residues.

The chain links TRBV27 to TRBJ2-1; 13 bases agree with TRBD2. Germline V gives CDR1 MNHEY, CDR2 SMNVEV (reference sequence). With V trimmed by 3 bases and J by 1 base, 6 bases remained unmatched. This CDR3 comprises 18 residues. The CDR3 sequence is CASSFELAGGFSYNEQFF. As DNA, the CDR3 is TGTGCCAGCAGTTTCGAACTAGCGGGAGGGTTTTCCTACAATGAGCAGTTCTTC.

V gene TRBV6-5 combines with J gene TRBJ1-1; TRBD1 aligns across 7 bases. The junction had 3 bases not matched to a gene; V was cut back by 4 bases and J by 1 base. Germline V lookup: CDR1 MNHEY, CDR2 SVGAGI. The CDR3 totals 14 residues. The CDR3 DNA sequence: TGTGCCAGCAGTTTAGACAGGGCGAACACTGAAGCTTTCTTT. Translation: CASSLDRANTEAFF.

The chain links TRBV9 to TRBJ2-5; D is perhaps TRBD2 (6 bases). V dropped 0 bases and J dropped 1 base, with 10 bases sitting between them. This CDR3 region has 15 residues. Germline V gene data show CDR1 as SGDLS and CDR2 as YYNGEE. CDR3 residues: CASSVGLASQETQYF. The CDR3 DNA sequence: TGTGCCAGCAGCGTAGGGCTAGCGAGCCAAGAGACCCAGTACTTC.

The chain links TRBV6-6 to TRBJ1-4; 9 bases match TRBD1. The CDR3 length is 14 residues. Trimming took 6 bases from V and 5 from J; bases not matched to a gene: 4. Germline assignment: CDR1 MNHNY and CDR2 SVGAGI (reference sequence). The CDR3 loop reads CASRMTGGNEKLFF. DNA of the CDR3: TGTGCCAGCAGGATGACAGGGGGAAATGAAAAACTGTTTTTT.

V usage is TRBV5-1 and J usage is TRBJ1-5; 9 nucleotides agree with TRBD1. The CDR3 has 14 residues. The V gene's germline CDR1 is SGHRS and CDR2 YFSETQ. With V trimmed by 4 bases and J by 7 bases, 6 bases remained unmatched. CDR3 nucleotides: TGCGCCAGCAGCGCCACAGGGGGCAGGCAGCCCCAGCATTTT. It translates to CASSATGGRQPQHF.

In regard to this clone: A much larger clone sits a single nucleotide away, making a read error possible. This CDR3 is also generated by other DNA sequences in the sample. This chain connects TRBV7-9 to TRBJ2-7; TRBD1 is a possible D gene (6 bases). Germline CDR1 is SEHNR and CDR2 is FQNEAQ (reference sequence). Trimming shortened V by 6 bases and J by 2 bases, and 14 bases separated the two germline ends. CDR3 length: 14 residues. CDR3 DNA sequence: TGTGCCAGCAGTGAGACAGGCATTACCTACGAGCAGTACTTC. Its protein is CASSETGITYEQYF.

A word on this clone: At one boundary the junction diverges from the germline segment, which might be a read error. The chain combines TRBV29-1 with TRBJ2-1; D is possibly TRBD1 (7 bases). The CDR3 covers 17 residues. Germline CDR1 SQVTM, CDR2 ANQGSEA. The CDR3 here is CSVEEGGGGVLYNEQFF. CDR3 nucleotides: TGCAGCGTCGAAGAGGGCGGAGGGGGCGTTCTATACAATGAGCAGTTCTTC.

V usage is TRBV5-1 and J usage is TRBJ2-7, with a possible D match to TRBD2 (5 bases). The germline V gene has CDR1 SGHRS and CDR2 YFSETQ. This CDR3 region has 13 residues. The V end was cut by 4 bases, the J end by 3 bases, with 11 bases between. Here the CDR3 reads CASSGGRSYEQYF. For the CDR3, the DNA is TGCGCCAGCAGCGGAGGACGGAGCTACGAGCAGTACTTC.

J is TRBJ2-2 and V is TRBV18; possible D gene TRBD1, 6 bases. V was clipped by 3 bases and J by 6 bases, with 14 bases between them. This CDR3 region has 15 residues. The V gene's germline CDR1 is KGHSH and CDR2 LQKENI. In DNA form, the CDR3 reads TGTGCCAGCTCACCGCTGGACAGTGGCGCCGGGGAGCTGTTTTTT. This gives the protein CASSPLDSGAGELFF.

This clone was counted between two and nine times. The chain carries TRBV4-1 and TRBJ1-2, with no clear D. Between the trimmed V and J ends, which lost 5 bases and 3 bases, there was a span of 10 bases. The CDR3 runs to 13 residues. The germline V gene encodes CDR1 MGHRA and CDR2 YSYEKL. The CDR3 protein is CASSLGIDYGYTF. The CDR3 nucleotides read TGCGCCAGCAGCTTGGGGATTGACTATGGCTACACCTTC.

This chain uses TRBV13 with TRBJ2-2, with 8 bases fitting TRBD1. The V gene end was trimmed by 5 bases and the J gene end by 4 bases; junction bases not matched to a gene: 3. The V gene's germline CDR1 is PRHDT and CDR2 FYEKMQ (reference sequence). This CDR3 spans 14 amino acids. The CDR3 here is CASSQGQVTGELFF. In DNA, the CDR3 is TGTGCCAGCAGCCAGGGACAGGTCACCGGGGAGCTGTTTTTT.

The chain employs TRBV28 and TRBJ1-6; no definite D call. The CDR3 has 13 residues. Germline CDR1 is MDHEN and CDR2 is SYDVKM. V gave up 0 bases and J gave up 8 bases, with 5 bases separating them. The CDR3 loop is CASSLWQDSPLHF. The DNA for the CDR3 is TGTGCCAGCAGTTTATGGCAGGATTCACCCCTCCACTTT.

The chain carries TRBV9 and TRBJ2-1; 7 bases are shared with TRBD1. This CDR3 has 15 amino acids. The J segment lost 6 bases and the V segment lost 3 bases, leaving 9 bases of the junction unmatched. CDR1 is SGDLS, CDR2 YYNGEE, per germline. CDR3 in amino acids: CASSGRGGPSNEQFF. The CDR3 DNA sequence: TGTGCCAGCAGCGGTCGAGGGGGCCCGTCCAATGAGCAGTTCTTC.